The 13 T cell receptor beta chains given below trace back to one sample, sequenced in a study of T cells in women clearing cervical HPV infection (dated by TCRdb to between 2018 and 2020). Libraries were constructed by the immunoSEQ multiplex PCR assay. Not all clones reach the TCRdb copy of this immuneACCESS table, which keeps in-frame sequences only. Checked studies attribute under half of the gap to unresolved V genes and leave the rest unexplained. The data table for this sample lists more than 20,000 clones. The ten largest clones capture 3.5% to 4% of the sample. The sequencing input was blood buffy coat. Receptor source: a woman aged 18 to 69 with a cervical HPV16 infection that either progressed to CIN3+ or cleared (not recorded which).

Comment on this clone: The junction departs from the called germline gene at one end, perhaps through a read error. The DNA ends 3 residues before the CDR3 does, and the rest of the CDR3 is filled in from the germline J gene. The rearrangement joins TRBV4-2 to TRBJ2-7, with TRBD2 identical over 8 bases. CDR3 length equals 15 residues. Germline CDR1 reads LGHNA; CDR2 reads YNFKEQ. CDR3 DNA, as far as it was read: TGCGCCAGCAGCCAAGGACTAGCCACCGCCTACGAG. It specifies CASSQGLATAYE. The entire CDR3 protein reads CASSQGLATAYEQYF.

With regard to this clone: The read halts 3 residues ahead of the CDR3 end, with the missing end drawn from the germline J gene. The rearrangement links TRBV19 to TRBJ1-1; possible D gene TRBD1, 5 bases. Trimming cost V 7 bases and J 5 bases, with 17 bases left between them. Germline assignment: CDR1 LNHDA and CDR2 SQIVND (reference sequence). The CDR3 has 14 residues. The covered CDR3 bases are TGTGCCAGTAAACAAGGCAGGGTTAGGACTGAA. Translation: CASKQGRVRTE. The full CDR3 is CASKQGRVRTEAFF.

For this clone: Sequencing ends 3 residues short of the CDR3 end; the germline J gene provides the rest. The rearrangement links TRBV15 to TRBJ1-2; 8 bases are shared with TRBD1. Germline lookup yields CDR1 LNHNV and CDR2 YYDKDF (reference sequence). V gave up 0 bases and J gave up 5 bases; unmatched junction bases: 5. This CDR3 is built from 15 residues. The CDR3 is CATSRDEGQAYGYTF. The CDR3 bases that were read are TGTGCCACCAGCAGAGATGAGGGACAGGCGTATGGC.

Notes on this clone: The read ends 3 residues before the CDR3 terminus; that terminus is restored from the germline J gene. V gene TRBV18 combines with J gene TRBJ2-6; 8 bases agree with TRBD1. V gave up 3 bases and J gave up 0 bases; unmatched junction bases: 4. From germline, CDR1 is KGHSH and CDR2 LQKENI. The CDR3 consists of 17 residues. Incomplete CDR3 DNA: TGTGCCAGCTCACCGTGGACAGGGAGCTCTGGGGCCAACGTC. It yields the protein CASSPWTGSSGANV. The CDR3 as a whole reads CASSPWTGSSGANVLTF.

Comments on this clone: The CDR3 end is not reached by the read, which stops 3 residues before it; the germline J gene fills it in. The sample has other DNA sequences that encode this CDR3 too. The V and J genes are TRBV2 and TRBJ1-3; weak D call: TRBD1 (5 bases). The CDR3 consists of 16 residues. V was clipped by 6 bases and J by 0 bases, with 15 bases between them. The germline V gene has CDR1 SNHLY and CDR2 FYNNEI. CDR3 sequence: CASRESGTDSGNTIYF. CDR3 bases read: TGTGCCAGCAGGGAGAGCGGGACGGACTCTGGAAACACC.

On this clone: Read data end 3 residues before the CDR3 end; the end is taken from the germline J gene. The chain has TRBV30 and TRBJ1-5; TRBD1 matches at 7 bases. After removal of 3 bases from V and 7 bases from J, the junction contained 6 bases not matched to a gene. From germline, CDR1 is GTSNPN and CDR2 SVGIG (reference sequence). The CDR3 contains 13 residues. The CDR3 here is CAWRQGIEQPQHF. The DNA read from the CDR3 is TGTGCCTGGAGACAGGGGATAGAGCAGCCC. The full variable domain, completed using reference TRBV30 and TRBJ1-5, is SQTIHQWPATLVQPVGSPLSLECTVEGTSNPNLYWYRQAAGRGLQLLFYSVGIGQISSEVPQNLSASRPQDRQFILSSKKLLLSDSGFYLCAWRQGIEQPQHFGDGTRLSIL.

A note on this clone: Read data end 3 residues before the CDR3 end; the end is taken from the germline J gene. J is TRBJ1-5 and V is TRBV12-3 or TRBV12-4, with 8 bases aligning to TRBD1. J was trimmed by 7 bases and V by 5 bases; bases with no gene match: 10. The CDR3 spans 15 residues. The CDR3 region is CASSPPGGQGQPQHF. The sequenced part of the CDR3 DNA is TGTGCCAGCAGTCCGCCAGGGGGCCAAGGGCAGCCC.

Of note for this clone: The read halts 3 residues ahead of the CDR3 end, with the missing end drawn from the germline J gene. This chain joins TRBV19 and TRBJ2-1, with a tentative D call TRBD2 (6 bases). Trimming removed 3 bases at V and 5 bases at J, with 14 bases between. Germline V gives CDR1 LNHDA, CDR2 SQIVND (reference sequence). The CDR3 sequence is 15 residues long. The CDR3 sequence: CASSIPPGDHNEQFF. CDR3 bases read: TGTGCCAGTAGTATCCCCCCGGGGGACCACAATGAG.

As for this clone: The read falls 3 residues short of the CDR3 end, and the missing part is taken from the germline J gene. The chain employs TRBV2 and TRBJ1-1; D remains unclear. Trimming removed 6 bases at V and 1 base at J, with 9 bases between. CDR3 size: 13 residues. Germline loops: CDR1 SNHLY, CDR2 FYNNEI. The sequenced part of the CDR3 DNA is TGTGCCAGCAGGACTACAGAGAACACTGAA. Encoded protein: CASRTTENTE. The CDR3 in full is CASRTTENTEAFF.

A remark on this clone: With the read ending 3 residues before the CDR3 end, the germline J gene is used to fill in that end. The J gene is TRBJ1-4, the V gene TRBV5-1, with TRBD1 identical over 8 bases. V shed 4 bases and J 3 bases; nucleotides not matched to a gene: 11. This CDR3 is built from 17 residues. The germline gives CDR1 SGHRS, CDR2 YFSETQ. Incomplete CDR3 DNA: TGCGCCAGCAGCCCCCGACAGGGGTCCGCCGCTAATGAAAAA. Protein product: CASSPRQGSAANEK. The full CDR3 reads CASSPRQGSAANEKLFF.

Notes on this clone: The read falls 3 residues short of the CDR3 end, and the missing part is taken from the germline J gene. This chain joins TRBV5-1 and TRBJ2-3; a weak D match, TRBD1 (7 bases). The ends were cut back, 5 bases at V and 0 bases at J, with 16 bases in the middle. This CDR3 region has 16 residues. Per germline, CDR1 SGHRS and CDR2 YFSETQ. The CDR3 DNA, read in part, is TGCGCCAGCAGTCTTGGAGGGACAGCCAGCACAGATACG. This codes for CASSLGGTASTDT. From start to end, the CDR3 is CASSLGGTASTDTQYF.

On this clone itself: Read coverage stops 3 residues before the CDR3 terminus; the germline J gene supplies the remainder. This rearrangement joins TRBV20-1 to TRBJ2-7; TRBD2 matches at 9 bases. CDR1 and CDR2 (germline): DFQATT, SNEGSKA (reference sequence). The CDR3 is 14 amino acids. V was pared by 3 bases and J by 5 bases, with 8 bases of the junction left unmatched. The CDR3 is CSARIAGDPNEQYF. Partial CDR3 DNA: TGCAGTGCTAGGATAGCGGGGGACCCCAACGAG.

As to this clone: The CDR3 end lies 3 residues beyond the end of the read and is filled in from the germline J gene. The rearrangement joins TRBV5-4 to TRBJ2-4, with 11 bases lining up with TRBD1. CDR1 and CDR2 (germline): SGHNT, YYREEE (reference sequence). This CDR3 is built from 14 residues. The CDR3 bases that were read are TGTGCCAGCAGAAGGACAGGGGGCGACTATGGT. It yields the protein CASRRTGGDYG. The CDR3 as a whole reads CASRRTGGDYGQYF.